The source of this T cell receptor beta chain is a study of T cell responses to AZD1222 COVID-19 vaccine. Clones were sequenced by immunoSEQ multiplex PCR, and TCRdb holds only the in-frame ones, with some missing. The data contain about 140,000 clones, 92% of them singletons. Germline loops: CDR1 MNHEY, CDR2 SVGAGI. Trimming removed 6 bases from V and 3 bases from J, with 9 bases in between. The CDR3 runs 12 residues. Whole-study results and caveats: The study found vaccine-associated CD4 TCRs spanning spike, dominant at 160-218 and 743-854. Spike-specific TCR breadth and depth went up after people got two AZD1222 doses.

Comments on this clone: Its antigen is unidentified.

The rearrangement joins TRBV6-5 to TRBJ2-7; no clear D gene. This clonotype was sampled from an adult who received the AZD1222 COVID-19 vaccine. The input for sequencing was peripheral blood, taken 28 days after the second AZD1222 dose. CDR3 region: CASSLPSYEQYF. For the CDR3, the DNA is TGTGCCAGCAGCCTTCCGAGCTACGAGCAGTACTTC.